What follows describes a single TCR beta chain. The antigen is not known. This CDR3 comprises 16 residues. Germline CDR1 MNHNS, CDR2 SASEGT. The ends lost 5 bases at V and 5 bases at J; junction bases unmatched: 11. TCRdb fed the 5' RACE reads into MiXCR, producing one record per CDR3 protein. The top ten clones hold over 10% of a sample with hundreds of thousands of distinct CDR3 sequences, 15% to 20% of them seen once. This sample was included in a study of identical twins. Study observations and caveats: Because invariant MAIT and iNKT cells could be present, zero-insertion analyses could be partly confounded.

This sample was also put to use in a study of T cells expressing NK-cell markers.

The chain employs TRBV6-1 and TRBJ2-5; 10 nucleotides match TRBD2. This receptor was taken from a woman aged 18 to 35 in good health. The sequencing input was PBMCs. The CDR3 nucleotides read TGTGCCAGCAGTACCCAATGGACTAGCGGACGGGAGACCCAGTACTTC. Translated, it gives CASSTQWTSGRETQYF.